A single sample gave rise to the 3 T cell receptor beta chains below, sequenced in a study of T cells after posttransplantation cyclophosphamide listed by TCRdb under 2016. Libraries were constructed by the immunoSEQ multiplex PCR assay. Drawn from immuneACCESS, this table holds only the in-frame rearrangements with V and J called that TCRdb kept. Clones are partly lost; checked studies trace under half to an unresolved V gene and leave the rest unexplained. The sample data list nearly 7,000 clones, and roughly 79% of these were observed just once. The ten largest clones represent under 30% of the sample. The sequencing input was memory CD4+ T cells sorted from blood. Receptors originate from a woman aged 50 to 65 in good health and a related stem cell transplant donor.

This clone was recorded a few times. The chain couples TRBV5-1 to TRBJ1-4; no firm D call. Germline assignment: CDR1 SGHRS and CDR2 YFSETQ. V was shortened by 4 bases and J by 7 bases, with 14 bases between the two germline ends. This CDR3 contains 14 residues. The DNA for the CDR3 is TGCGCCAGCAGCCACACGGGTGCCTTTGAAAAACTGTTTTTT. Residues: CASSHTGAFEKLFF.

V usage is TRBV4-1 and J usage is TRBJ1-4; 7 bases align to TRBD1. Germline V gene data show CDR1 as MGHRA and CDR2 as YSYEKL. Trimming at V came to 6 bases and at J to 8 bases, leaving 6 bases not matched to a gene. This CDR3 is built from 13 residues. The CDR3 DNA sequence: TGCGCCAGCAGGAGGCAGGGGGGAGAAAAACTGTTTTTT. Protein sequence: CASRRQGGEKLFF.

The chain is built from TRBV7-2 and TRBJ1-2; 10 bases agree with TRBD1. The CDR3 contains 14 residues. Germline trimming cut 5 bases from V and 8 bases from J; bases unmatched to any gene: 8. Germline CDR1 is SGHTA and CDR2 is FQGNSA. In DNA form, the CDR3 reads TGTGCCAGCAGCCGTGACAGGGGGCTAGGCGGCTACACCTTC. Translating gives CASSRDRGLGGYTF.